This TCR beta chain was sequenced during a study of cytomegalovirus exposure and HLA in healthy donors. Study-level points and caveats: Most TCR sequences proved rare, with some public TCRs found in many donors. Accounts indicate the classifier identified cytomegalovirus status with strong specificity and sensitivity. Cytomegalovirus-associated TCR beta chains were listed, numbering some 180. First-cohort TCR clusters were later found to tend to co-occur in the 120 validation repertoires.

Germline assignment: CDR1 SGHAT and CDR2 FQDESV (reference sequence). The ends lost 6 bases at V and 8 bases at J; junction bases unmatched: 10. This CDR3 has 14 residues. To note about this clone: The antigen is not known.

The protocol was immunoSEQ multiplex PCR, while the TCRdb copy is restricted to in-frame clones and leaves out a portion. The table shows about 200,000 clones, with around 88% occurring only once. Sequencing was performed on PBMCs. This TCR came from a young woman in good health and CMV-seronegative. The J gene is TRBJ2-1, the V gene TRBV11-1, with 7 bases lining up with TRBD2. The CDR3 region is CASRQRTRSHEQFF. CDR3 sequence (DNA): TGTGCCAGCAGACAACGGACTAGATCCCATGAGCAGTTCTTC. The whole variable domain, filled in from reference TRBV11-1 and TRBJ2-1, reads EAEVAQSPRYKITEKSQAVAFWCDPISGHATLYWYRQILGQGPELLVQFQDESVVDDSQLPKDRFSAERLKGVDSTLKIQPAELGDSAMYLCASRQRTRSHEQFFGPGTRLTVL.